These T cell receptor beta chains were read from a single sample in a study of blood T cells in healthy people across ages. TCRdb passed the 5' RACE reads through MiXCR, listing each CDR3 protein once. The data show 1.5 million to 2 million distinct CDR3 sequences, 40% to 55% seen once. Source material: blood. All receptors derive from a middle-aged woman in good health. Both conserved end residues are part of each CDR3. The order of the fields is J gene, clone size, CDR3 length, D gene, V gene, CDR3 protein, CDR3 DNA. A D gene is named only where the DNA matches it firmly. The size field is filled for only some rows; it gives once, few, many or a size class.

TRBJ1-2,NA,14,NA,TRBV27,CASRPNDRSSGYTF,TGTGCCAGCAGACCAAACGACAGGTCGAGCGGCTACACCTTC
TRBJ1-2,NA,13,NA,TRBV29-1,CSAHKQVPLSYTF,TGCAGCGCCCATAAACAGGTTCCTCTGAGCTACACCTTC
TRBJ2-4,few,14,NA,TRBV7-9,CASSFRGVGDIQYF,TGTGCCAGCAGCTTTCGCGGAGTCGGTGACATTCAGTACTTC
TRBJ2-7,NA,13,NA,TRBV29-1,CSDEDWGVYEQYF,TGCAGCGACGAAGACTGGGGGGTCTACGAGCAGTACTTC
TRBJ1-1,NA,15,NA,TRBV7-9,CASPEEGIWDTEAFF,TGTGCCAGCCCGGAAGAGGGCATTTGGGACACTGAAGCTTTCTTT
TRBJ2-1,NA,15,TRBD2,TRBV12-3/TRBV12-4,CASTLGGGAASEQFF,TGTGCCAGCACCTTGGGCGGGGGGGCCGCTAGTGAGCAGTTCTTC
TRBJ2-7,many,13,NA,TRBV6-2/TRBV6-3,CASSYAGSYEQYF,TGTGCCAGCAGTTATGCAGGCTCCTACGAGCAGTACTTC
TRBJ2-3,few,12,NA,TRBV6-2/TRBV6-3,CASSYWEDTQYF,TGTGCCAGCAGTTATTGGGAAGATACGCAGTATTTT
TRBJ2-7,few,16,NA,TRBV7-2,CASSSGGTVGSYEQYF,TGTGCCAGCAGCTCTGGCGGGACAGTGGGCTCCTACGAGCAGTACTTC
TRBJ2-2,NA,18,TRBD2,TRBV7-2,CACSWTLAGGANTGELFF,TGTGCCTGCAGCTGGACTCTAGCGGGGGGCGCGAACACCGGGGAGCTGTTTTTT
TRBJ1-5,NA,16,NA,TRBV20-1,CSASISGVYSNQPQHF,TGCAGTGCTAGTATTTCAGGGGTTTATAGCAATCAGCCCCAGCATTTT
TRBJ2-5,few,17,NA,TRBV4-3,CASSQVWSGSAQETQYF,TGCGCCAGCAGCCAAGTCTGGAGCGGCTCAGCCCAAGAGACCCAGTACTTC
TRBJ1-4,NA,18,NA,TRBV6-5,CASSYSIPTGYDNEKLFF,TGTGCCAGCAGTTACTCGATTCCCACAGGGTATGATAATGAAAAACTGTTTTTT
TRBJ2-7,NA,15,TRBD2,TRBV7-2,CASSSRTSRSYERYF,TGTGCCAGCAGCTCCAGGACTAGTCGGTCCTACGAGCGGTACTTC
TRBJ1-2,few,15,NA,TRBV4-1,CASSQDEGGDYGYTF,TGCGCCAGCAGCCAAGATGAAGGAGGTGACTATGGCTACACCTTC
TRBJ1-3,NA,18,NA,TRBV14,CASSRIGGARISGNTIYF,TGTGCCAGCAGCCGGATCGGAGGGGCCCGCATCTCTGGAAACACCATATATTTT
TRBJ1-2,few,13,NA,TRBV25-1,CASSGGVSGGYTF,TGTGCCAGCAGCGGGGGGGTATCTGGAGGCTACACCTTC
TRBJ1-2,NA,15,TRBD1,TRBV6-5,CASSITRTGGYGYTF,TGTGCCAGCAGTATTACCCGGACAGGGGGCTATGGCTACACCTTC
TRBJ2-7,NA,15,TRBD1,TRBV7-2,CASSITGTGVYEQYF,TGTGCCAGCAGCATAACCGGGACAGGGGTCTACGAGCAGTACTTC
TRBJ2-3,NA,18,TRBD2,TRBV4-2,CASSPRGGAGGLTDTQYF,TGTGCCAGCAGCCCTCGGGGGGGCGCGGGGGGCCTCACAGATACGCAGTATTTT
TRBJ2-5,few,16,NA,TRBV10-3,CAIRGVLQGGLNEQYF,TGTGCCATCCGAGGGGTTTTACAGGGGGGGCTGAATGAGCAGTACTTC
TRBJ1-5,NA,15,NA,TRBV24-1,CATSEAWGPNQPQHF,TGTGCCACCAGTGAGGCTTGGGGCCCTAATCAGCCCCAGCATTTT
TRBJ2-7,once,16,TRBD2,TRBV9,CASSVGPSGGAREQYF,TGTGCCAGCAGCGTAGGTCCTAGCGGGGGGGCCAGGGAGCAGTACTTC
TRBJ2-3,NA,14,TRBD2,TRBV7-9,CASRRTSGWPLQYF,TGTGCCAGCAGGAGGACTAGCGGGTGGCCTCTGCAGTATTTT
TRBJ1-2,few,12,NA,TRBV18,CASSPDDYGYTF,TGTGCCAGCTCACCAGACGACTATGGCTACACCTTC
TRBJ2-5,few,15,NA,TRBV24-1,CATSDSGALAETQYF,TGTGCCACCAGTGATTCCGGCGCCCTGGCAGAGACCCAGTACTTC
TRBJ2-3,NA,14,TRBD2,TRBV20-1,CSQERGPLGDTQYF,TGCAGTCAAGAGCGGGGTCCTCTCGGGGATACGCAGTATTTT
TRBJ1-2,NA,17,NA,TRBV7-2,CASSLARGQGNVYGYTF,TGTGCCAGCAGCTTAGCCCGCGGGCAGGGGAATGTCTATGGCTACACCTTC
TRBJ2-7,NA,14,NA,TRBV27,CASSNPGPTYEQYF,TGTGCCAGCAGTAATCCCGGGCCGACCTACGAGCAGTACTTC
TRBJ2-5,few,13,NA,TRBV28,CASSVGILKTQYF,TGTGCCAGCAGTGTGGGCATCTTAAAGACCCAGTACTTC
TRBJ1-6,few,14,NA,TRBV4-3,CASSQDETGSPLHF,TGCGCCAGCAGCCAAGATGAGACGGGGTCACCCCTCCACTTT
TRBJ2-1,NA,16,TRBD1,TRBV5-1,CASSLKETGSGNEQFF,TGCGCCAGCAGCTTAAAGGAGACAGGGTCGGGCAATGAGCAGTTCTTC
TRBJ2-3,NA,14,NA,TRBV11-2,CASSSPTSLDTQYF,TGTGCCAGCAGCTCCCCCACCTCACTTGATACGCAGTATTTT
TRBJ2-7,few,18,NA,TRBV4-3,CASSQEAFGPGMTYEQYF,TGCGCCAGCAGCCAAGAAGCTTTTGGTCCGGGGATGACCTACGAGCAGTACTTC
TRBJ1-5,once,13,TRBD1,TRBV20-1,CSARGDRSEPQHF,TGCAGTGCTAGAGGGGACAGGTCGGAGCCCCAGCATTTT
TRBJ2-6,NA,16,NA,TRBV12-3/TRBV12-4,CASRPTGSSGANVLTF,TGTGCCAGCAGACCCACAGGGAGCTCTGGGGCCAACGTCCTGACTTTC
TRBJ2-1,few,14,TRBD1,TRBV15,CAASTRTGGSEQFF,TGTGCCGCCAGTACCAGGACAGGGGGATCTGAGCAGTTCTTC
TRBJ2-3,once,17,TRBD2,TRBV28,CASSTAGVHSSTDTQYF,TGTGCCAGCAGTACAGCGGGAGTCCACTCTAGCACAGATACGCAGTATTTT